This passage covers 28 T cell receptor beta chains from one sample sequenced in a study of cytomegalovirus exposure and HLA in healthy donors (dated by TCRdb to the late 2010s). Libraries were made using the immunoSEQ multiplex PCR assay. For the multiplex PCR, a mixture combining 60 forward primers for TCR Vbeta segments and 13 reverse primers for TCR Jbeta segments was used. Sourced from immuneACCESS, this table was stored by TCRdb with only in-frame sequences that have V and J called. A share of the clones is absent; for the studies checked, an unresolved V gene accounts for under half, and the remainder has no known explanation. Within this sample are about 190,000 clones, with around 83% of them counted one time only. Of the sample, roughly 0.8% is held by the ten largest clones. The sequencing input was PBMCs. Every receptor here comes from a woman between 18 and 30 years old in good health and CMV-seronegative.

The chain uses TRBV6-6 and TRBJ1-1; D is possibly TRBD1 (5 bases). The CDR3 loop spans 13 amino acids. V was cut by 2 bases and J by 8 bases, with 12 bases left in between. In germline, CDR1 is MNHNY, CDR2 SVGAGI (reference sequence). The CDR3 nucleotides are TGTGCCAGCAGTTACCGCCGGGACTTAGAAGCTTTCTTT. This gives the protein CASSYRRDLEAFF.

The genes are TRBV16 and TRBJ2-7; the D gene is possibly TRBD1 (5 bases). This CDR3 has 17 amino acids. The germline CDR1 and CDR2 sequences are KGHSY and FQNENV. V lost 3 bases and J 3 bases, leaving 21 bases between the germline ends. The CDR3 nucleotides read TGTGCCAGCAGCCACTTTTTAGGAGCCAGGGAAAACTACGAGCAGTACTTC. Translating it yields CASSHFLGARENYEQYF.

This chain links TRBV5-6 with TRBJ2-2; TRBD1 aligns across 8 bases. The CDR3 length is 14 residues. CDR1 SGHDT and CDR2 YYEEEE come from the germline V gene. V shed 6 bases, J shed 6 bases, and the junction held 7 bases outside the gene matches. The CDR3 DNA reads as TGTGCCAGCACCCGGACAGGGAGCCCCGGGGAGCTGTTTTTT. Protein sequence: CASTRTGSPGELFF.

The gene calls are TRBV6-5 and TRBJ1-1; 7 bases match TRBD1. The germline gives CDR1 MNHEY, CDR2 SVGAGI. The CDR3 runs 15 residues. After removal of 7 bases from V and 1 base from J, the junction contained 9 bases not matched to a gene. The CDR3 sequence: CASIQRWDRNTEAFF. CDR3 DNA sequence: TGTGCCAGCATCCAACGGTGGGACAGGAACACTGAAGCTTTCTTT.

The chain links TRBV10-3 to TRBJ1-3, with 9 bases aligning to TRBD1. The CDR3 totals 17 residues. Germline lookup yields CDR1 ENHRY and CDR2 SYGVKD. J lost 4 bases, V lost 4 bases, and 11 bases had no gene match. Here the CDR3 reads CAISAGPGTGPGNTIYF. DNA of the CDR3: TGTGCCATCAGTGCGGGTCCCGGGACAGGGCCGGGAAACACCATATATTTT.

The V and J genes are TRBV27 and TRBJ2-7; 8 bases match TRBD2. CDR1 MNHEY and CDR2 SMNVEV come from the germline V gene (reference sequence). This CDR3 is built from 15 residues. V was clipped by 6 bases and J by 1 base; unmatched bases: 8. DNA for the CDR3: TGTGCCAGCAGGGAAGAGCGGGAGCTATCCTACGAGCAGTACTTC. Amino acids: CASREERELSYEQYF.

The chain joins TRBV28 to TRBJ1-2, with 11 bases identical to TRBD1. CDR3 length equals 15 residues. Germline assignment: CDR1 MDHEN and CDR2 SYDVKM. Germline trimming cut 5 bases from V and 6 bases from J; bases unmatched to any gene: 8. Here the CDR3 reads CASSDPGQGDDGYTF. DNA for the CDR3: TGTGCCAGCAGTGATCCGGGACAGGGGGATGATGGCTACACCTTC.

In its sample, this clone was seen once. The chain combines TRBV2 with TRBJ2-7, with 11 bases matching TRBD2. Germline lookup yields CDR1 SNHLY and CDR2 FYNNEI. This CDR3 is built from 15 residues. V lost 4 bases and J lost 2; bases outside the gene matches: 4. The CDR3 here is CASSVTSGGTYEQYF. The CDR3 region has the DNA TGTGCCAGCAGTGTCACTAGCGGGGGAACCTACGAGCAGTACTTC.

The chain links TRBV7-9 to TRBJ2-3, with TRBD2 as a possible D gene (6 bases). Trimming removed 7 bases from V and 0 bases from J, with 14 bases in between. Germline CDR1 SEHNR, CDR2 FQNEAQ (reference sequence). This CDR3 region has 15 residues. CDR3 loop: CASTGERASTDTQYF. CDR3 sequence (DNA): TGTGCCAGCACTGGGGAGCGGGCTAGCACAGATACGCAGTATTTT.

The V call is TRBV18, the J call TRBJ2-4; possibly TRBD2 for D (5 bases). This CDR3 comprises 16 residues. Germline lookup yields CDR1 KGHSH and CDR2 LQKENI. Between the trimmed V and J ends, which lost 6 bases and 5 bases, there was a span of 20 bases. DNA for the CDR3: TGTGCCAGCTCCATTTTCGGAGGAACGGGTGAAAACATTCAGTACTTC. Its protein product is CASSIFGGTGENIQYF.

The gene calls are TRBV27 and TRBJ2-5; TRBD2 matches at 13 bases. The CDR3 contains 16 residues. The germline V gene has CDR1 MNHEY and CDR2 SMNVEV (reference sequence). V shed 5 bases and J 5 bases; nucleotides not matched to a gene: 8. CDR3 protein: CASSPGLAGKRETQYF. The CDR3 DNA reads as TGTGCCAGCAGTCCGGGACTAGCGGGAAAGCGGGAGACCCAGTACTTC.

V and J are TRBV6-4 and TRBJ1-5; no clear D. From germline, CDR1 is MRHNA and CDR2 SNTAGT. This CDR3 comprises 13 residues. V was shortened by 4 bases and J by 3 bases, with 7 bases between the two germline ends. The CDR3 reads CASSGENNQPQHF. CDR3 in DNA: TGTGCCAGCAGTGGGGAGAACAATCAGCCCCAGCATTTT.

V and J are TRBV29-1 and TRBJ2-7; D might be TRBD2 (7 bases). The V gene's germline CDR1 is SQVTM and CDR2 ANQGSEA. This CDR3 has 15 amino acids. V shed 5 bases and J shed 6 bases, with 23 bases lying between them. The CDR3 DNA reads TGCAGCGTTTTTCTTTTGTCGGGAAGGGGGGGCGAGCAGTACTTC. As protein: CSVFLLSGRGGEQYF.

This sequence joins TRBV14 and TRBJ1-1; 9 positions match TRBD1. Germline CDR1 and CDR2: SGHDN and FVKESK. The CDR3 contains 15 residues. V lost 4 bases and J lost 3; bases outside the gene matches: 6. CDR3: CASSLQDRGDTEAFF. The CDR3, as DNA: TGTGCCAGCAGCCTACAGGACAGGGGAGACACTGAAGCTTTCTTT.

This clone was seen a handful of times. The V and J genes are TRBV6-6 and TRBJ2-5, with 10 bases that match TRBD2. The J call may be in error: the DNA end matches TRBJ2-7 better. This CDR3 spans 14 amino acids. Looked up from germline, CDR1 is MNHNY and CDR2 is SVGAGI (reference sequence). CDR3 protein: CASSLLAGAYEQYF. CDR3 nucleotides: TGTGCCAGCTCACTCCTAGCGGGAGCCTACGAGCAGTACTTC.

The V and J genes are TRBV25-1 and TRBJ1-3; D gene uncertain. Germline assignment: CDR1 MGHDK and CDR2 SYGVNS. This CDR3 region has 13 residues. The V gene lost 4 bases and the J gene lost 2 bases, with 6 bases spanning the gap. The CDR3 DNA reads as TGTGCCAGCAGTGCCGGGGCTGGAAACACCATATATTTT. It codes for CASSAGAGNTIYF. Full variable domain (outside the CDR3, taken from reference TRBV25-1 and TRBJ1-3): EADIYQTPRYLVIGTGKKITLECSQTMGHDKMYWYQQDPGMELHLIHYSYGVNSTEKGDLSSESTVSRIRTEHFPLTLESARPSHTSQYLCASSAGAGNTIYFGEGSWLTVV.

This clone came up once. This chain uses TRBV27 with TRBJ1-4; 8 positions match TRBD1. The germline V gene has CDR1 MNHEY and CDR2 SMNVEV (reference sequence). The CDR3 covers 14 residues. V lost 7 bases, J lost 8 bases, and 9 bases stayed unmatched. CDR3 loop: CASTSDRAGEKLFF. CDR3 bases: TGTGCCAGCACCTCGGACAGGGCGGGAGAAAAACTGTTTTTT.

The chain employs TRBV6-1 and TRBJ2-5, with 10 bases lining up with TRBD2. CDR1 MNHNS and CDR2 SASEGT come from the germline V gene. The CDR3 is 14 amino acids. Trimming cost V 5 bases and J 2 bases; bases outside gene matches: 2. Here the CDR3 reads CASSTSGTQETQYF. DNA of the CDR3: TGTGCCAGCAGTACTAGCGGGACTCAAGAGACCCAGTACTTC.

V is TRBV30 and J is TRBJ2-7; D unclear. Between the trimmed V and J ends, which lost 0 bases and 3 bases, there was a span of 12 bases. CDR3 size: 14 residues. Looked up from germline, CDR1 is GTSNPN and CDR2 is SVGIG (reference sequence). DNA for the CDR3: TGTGCCTGGAGTGTACTGGGCAGAGACTACGAGCAGTACTTC. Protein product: CAWSVLGRDYEQYF.

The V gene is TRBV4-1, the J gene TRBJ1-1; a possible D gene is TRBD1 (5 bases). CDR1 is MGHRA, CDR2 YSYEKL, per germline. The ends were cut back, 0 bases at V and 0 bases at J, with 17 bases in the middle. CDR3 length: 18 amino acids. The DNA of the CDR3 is TGCGCCAGCAGCCAAGACCCGACCGGGGGAAAGTTGAACACTGAAGCTTTCTTT. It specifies CASSQDPTGGKLNTEAFF.

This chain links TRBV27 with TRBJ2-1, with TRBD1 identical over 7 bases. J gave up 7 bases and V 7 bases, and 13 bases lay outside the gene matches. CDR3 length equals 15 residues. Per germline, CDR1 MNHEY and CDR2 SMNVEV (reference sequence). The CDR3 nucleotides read TGTGCCAGCACCCGCCAAGTAGGGGGCTTGAATGAGCAGTTCTTC. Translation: CASTRQVGGLNEQFF.

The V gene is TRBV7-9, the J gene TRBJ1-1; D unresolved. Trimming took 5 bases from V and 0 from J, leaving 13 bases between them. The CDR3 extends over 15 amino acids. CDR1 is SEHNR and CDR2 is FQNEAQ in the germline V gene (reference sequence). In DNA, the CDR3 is TGTGCCAGCAGCCATGCCGGGTCCTTGAACACTGAAGCTTTCTTT. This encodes CASSHAGSLNTEAFF.

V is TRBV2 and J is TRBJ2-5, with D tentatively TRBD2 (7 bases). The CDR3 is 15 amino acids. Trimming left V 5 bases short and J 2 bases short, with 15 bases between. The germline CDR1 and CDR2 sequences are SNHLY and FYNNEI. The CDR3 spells CASSKAGAFQETQYF. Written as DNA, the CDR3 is TGTGCCAGCAGTAAGGCGGGGGCTTTTCAAGAGACCCAGTACTTC. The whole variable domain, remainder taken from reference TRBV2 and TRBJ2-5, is EPEVTQTPSHQVTQMGQEVILRCVPISNHLYFYWYRQILGQKVEFLVSFYNNEISEKSEIFDDQFSVERPDGSNFTLKIRSTKLEDSAMYFCASSKAGAFQETQYFGPGTRLLVL.

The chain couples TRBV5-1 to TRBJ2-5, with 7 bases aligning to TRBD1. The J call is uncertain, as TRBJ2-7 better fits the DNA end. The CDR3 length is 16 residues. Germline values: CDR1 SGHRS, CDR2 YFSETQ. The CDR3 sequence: CASSPLTGSIPYEQYF. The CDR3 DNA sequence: TGCGCCAGCAGCCCGTTGACAGGGTCTATCCCCTACGAGCAGTACTTC.

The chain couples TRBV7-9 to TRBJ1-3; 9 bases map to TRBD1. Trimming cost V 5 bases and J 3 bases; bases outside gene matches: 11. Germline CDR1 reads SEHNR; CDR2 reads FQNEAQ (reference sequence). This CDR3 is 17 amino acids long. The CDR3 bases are TGTGCCAGCAGCCTTGGGACAGGGTATTTATATGGAAACACCATATATTTT. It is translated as CASSLGTGYLYGNTIYF.

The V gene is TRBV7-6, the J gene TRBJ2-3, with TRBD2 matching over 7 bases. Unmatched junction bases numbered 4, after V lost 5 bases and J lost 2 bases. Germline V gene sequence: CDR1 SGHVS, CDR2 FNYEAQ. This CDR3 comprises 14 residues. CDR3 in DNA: TGTGCCAGCAGCCAACTAGCGCTCACAGATACGCAGTATTTT. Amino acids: CASSQLALTDTQYF.

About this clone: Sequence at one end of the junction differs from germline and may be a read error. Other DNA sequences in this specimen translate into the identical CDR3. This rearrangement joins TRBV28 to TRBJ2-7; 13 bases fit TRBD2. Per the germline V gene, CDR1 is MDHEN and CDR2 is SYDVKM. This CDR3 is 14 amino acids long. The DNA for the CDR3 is TGCGCCAGCAGGAATGGACTAGCGGGAGTCGAGCAGTACTTC. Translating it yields CASRNGLAGVEQYF. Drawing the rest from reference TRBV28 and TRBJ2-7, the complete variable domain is DVKVTQSSRYLVKRTGEKVFLECVQDMDHENMFWYRQDPGLGLRLIYFSYDVKMKEKGDIPEGYSVSREKKERFSLILESASTNQTSMYLCASRNGLAGVEQYFGPGTRLTVT.

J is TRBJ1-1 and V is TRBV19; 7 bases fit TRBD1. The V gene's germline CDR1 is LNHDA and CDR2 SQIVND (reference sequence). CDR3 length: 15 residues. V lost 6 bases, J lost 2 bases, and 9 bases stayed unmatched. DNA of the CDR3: TGTGCCAGTAGACCGACAGGGTATGTTAACACTGAAGCTTTCTTT. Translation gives CASRPTGYVNTEAFF.